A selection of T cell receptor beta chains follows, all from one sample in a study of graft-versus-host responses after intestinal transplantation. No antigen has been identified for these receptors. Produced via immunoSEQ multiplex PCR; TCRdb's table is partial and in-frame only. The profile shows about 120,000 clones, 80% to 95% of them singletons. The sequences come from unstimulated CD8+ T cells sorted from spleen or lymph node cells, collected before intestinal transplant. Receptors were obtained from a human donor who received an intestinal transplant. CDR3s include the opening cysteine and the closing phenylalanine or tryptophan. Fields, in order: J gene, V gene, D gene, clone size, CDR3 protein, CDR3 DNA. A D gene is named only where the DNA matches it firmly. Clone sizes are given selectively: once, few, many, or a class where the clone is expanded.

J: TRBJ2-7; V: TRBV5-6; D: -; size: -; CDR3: CASSFGTVVVIYEQYF; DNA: TGTGCCAGCAGCTTCGGGACCGTCGTTGTTATCTACGAGCAGTACTTC
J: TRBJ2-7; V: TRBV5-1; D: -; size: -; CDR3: CASSLDLSSYEQYF; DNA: TGCGCCAGCAGCTTGGATCTCAGCTCCTACGAGCAGTACTTC
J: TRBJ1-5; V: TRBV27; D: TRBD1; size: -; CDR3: CASSRQGAVRNQPQHF; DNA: TGTGCCAGCAGCCGGCAGGGGGCGGTGAGGAATCAGCCCCAGCATTTT
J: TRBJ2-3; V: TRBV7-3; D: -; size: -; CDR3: CASSGGDSNTDTQYF; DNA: TGTGCCAGCAGTGGGGGGGACAGCAACACAGATACGCAGTATTTT
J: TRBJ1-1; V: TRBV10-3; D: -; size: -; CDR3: CAIKEDRTSTEAFF; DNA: TGTGCCATCAAAGAGGACAGAACGAGCACTGAAGCTTTCTTT
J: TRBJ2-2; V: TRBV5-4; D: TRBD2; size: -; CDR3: CASSLSSGPGELFF; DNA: TGTGCCAGCAGCTTGTCTAGCGGGCCCGGGGAGCTGTTTTTT
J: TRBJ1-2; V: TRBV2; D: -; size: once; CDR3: CAWVRRGSYGYTF; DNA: TGTGCCTGGGTACGGAGGGGTAGCTATGGCTACACCTTC
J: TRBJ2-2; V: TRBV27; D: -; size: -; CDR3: CASSWGKTGELFF; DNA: TGTGCCAGCAGTTGGGGGAAGACCGGGGAGCTGTTTTTT
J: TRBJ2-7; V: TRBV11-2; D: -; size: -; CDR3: CASSGSADPYEQYF; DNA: TGTGCCAGCAGCGGTTCCGCCGATCCCTACGAGCAGTACTTC
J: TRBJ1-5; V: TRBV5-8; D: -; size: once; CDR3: CASSPILGNQPQHF; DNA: TGTGCCAGCAGCCCCATACTCGGCAATCAGCCCCAGCATTTT